This record looks at one TCR beta chain sequence and its context. This sample is part of a study of blood T cell repertoires in COVID-19. This CDR3 contains 13 residues. The germline V and J ends were trimmed by 1 base and 7 bases, with 10 bases remaining between them. Generated by immunoSEQ multiplex PCR, the TCRdb table keeps only in-frame clones and is missing some. The table records tens of thousands of clones, around 87% of them present only once. The sequencing sample was made of peripheral blood. This chain uses TRBV12-3 or TRBV12-4 with TRBJ1-1; D remains ambiguous. The clonotype was recovered from a woman aged 45 to 65 with active or convalescent COVID-19. CDR3 sequence: CASSLEAGGEAFF. CDR3 DNA: TGTGCCAGCAGTTTAGAGGCGGGTGGTGAAGCTTTCTTT.